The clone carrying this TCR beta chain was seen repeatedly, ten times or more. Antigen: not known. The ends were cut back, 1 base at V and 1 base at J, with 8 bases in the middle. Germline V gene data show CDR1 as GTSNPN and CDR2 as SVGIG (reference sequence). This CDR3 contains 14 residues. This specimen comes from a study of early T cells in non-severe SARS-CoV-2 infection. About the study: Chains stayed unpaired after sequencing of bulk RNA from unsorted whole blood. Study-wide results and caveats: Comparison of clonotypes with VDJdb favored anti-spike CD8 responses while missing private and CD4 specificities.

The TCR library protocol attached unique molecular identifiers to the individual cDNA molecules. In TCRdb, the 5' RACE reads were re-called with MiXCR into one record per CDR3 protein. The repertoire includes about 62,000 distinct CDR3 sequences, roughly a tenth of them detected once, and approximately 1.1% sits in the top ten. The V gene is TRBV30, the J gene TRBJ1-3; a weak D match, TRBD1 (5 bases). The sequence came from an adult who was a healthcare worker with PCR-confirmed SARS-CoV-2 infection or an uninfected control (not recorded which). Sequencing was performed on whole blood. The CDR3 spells CAWSAGGSGNTIYF. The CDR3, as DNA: TGTGCCTGGAGTGCGGGGGGATCTGGAAACACCATATATTTT.